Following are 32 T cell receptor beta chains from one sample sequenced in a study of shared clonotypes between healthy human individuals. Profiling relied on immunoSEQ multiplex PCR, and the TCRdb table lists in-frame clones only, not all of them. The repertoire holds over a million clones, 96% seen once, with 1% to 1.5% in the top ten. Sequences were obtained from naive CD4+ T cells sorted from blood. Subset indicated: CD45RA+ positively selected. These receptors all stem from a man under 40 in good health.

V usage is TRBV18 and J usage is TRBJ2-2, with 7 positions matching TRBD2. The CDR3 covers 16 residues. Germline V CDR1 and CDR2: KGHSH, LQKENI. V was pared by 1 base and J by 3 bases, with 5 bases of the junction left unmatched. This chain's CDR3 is CASSPRAGVDTGELFF. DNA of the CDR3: TGTGCCAGCTCACCACGGGCGGGAGTGGACACCGGGGAGCTGTTTTTT.

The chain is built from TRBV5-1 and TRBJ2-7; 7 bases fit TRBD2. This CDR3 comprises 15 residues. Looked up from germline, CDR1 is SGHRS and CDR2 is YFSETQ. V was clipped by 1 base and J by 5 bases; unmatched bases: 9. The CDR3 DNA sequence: TGCGCCAGCAGCTTGAGCGGGGCGCGGGGTGACGAGCAGTACTTC. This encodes CASSLSGARGDEQYF.

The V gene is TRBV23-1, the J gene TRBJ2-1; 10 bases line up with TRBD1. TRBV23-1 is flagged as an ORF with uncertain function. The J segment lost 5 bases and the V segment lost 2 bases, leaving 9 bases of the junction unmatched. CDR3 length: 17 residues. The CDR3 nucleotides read TGCGCCAGCAGTCAAGGGACAGGGGAGTCTCGGGACAATGAGCAGTTCTTC. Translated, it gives CASSQGTGESRDNEQFF.

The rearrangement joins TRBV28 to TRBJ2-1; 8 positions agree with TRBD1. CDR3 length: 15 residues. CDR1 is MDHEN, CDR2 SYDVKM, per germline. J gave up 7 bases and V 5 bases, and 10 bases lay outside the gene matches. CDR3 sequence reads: CASSTPGQAVNEQFF. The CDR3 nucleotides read TGTGCCAGCAGTACCCCGGGACAGGCGGTGAATGAGCAGTTCTTC.

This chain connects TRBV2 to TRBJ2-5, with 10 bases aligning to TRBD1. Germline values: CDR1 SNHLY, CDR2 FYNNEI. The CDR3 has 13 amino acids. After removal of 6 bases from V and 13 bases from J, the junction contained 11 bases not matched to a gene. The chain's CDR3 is CASRPGTGVLGYF. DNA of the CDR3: TGTGCCAGCAGACCCGGGACAGGGGTCCTGGGGTACTTC.

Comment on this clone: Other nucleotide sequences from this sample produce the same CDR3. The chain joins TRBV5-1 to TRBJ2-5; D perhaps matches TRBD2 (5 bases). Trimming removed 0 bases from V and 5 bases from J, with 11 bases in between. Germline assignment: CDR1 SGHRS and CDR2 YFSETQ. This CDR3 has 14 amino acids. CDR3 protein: CASSLAGSQETQYF. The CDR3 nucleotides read TGCGCCAGCAGCTTGGCGGGATCACAGGAGACCCAGTACTTC.

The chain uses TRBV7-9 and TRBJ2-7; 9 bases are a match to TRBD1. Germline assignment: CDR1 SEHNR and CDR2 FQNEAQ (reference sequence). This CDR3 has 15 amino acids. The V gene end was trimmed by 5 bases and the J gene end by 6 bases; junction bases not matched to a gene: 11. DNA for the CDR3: TGTGCCAGCAGCCCAAACCTCCAGGACAGGGGCGAGCAGTACTTC. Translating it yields CASSPNLQDRGEQYF. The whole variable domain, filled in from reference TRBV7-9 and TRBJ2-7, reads DTGVSQNPRHKITKRGQNVTFRCDPISEHNRLYWYRQTLGQGPEFLTYFQNEAQLEKSRLLSDRFSAERPKGSFSTLEIQRTEQGDSAMYLCASSPNLQDRGEQYFGPGTRLTVT.

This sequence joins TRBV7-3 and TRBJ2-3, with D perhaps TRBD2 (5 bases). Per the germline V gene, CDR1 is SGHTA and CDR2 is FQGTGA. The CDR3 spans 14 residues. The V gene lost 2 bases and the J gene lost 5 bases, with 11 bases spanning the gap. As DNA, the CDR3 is TGTGCCAGCAGCTTAGGGAGTTGGGGAGATACGCAGTATTTT. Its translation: CASSLGSWGDTQYF.

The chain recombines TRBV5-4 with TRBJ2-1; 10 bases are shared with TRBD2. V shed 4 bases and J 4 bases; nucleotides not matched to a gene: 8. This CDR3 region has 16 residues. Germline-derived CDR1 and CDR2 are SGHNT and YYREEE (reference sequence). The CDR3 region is CASSPPVLAGYNEQFF. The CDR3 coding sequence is TGTGCCAGCAGCCCGCCGGTACTAGCGGGGTACAATGAGCAGTTCTTC.

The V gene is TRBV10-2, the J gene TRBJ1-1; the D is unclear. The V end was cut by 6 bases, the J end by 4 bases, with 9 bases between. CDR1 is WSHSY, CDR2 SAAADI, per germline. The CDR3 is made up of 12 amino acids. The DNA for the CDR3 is TGCGCCAGCAGGAGCTGGGGCACTGAAGCTTTCTTT. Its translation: CASRSWGTEAFF.

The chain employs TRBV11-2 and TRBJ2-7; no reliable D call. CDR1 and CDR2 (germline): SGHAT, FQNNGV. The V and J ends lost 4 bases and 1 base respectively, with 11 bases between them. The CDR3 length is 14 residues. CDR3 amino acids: CASSSLGQSYEQYF. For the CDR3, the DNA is TGTGCCAGCAGCTCCCTCGGTCAGTCCTACGAGCAGTACTTC.

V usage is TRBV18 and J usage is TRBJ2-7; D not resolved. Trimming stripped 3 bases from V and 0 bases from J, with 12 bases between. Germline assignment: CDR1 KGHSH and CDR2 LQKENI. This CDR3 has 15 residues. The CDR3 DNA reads TGTGCCAGCTCACCTCGAAGAGGTTCCTCCTACGAGCAGTACTTC. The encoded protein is CASSPRRGSSYEQYF.

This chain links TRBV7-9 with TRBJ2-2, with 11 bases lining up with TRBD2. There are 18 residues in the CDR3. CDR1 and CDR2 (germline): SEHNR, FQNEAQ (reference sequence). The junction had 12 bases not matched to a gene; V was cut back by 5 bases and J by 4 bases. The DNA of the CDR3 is TGTGCCAGCAGCAATCGACGGATACTAGCGGGAGTCACCGGGGAGCTGTTTTTT. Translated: CASSNRRILAGVTGELFF.

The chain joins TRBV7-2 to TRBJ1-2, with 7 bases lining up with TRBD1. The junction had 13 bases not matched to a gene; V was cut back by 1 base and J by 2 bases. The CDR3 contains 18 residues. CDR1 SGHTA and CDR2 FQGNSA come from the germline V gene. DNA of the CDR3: TGTGCCAGCAGCTTAGATAGTGAAGGGGGCGAAGGAAACTATGGCTACACCTTC. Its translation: CASSLDSEGGEGNYGYTF.

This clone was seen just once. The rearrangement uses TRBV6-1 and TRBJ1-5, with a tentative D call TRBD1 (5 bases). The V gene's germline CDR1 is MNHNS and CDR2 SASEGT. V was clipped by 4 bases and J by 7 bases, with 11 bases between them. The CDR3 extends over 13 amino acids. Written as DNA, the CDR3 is TGTGCCAGCAGTGCAGGGAACAACCAGCCCCAGCATTTT. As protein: CASSAGNNQPQHF.

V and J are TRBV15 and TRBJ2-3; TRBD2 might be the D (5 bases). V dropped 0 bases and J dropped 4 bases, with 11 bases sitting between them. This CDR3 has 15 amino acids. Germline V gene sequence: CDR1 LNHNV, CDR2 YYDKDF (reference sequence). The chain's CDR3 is CATSRDRGAADTQYF. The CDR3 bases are TGTGCCACCAGCAGAGATCGGGGAGCTGCAGATACGCAGTATTTT.

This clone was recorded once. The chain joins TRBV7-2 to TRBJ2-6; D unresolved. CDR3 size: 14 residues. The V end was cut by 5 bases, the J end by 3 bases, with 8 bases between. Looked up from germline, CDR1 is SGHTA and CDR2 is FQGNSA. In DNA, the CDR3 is TGTGCCAGCAGCCCGGTGGATGGGGCCAACGTCCTGACTTTC. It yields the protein CASSPVDGANVLTF.

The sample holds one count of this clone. CDR3 protein: CASTSSGRGYEQYF. The DNA of the CDR3 is TGCGCCAGCACCTCAAGCGGGAGAGGTTACGAGCAGTACTTC. This chain connects TRBV5-1 to TRBJ2-7; TRBD2 aligns across 8 bases. With 6 bases clipped from V and 4 bases from J, the junction kept 9 bases outside the gene matches. This CDR3 has 14 amino acids. Germline CDR1 is SGHRS and CDR2 is YFSETQ.

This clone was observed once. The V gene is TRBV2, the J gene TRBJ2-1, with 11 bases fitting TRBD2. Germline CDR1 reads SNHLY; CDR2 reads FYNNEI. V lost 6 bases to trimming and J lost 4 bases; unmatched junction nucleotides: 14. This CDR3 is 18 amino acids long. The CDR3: CASSLTSGITLGYNEQFF. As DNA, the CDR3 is TGTGCCAGCAGCCTGACTAGCGGGATAACTTTGGGGTACAATGAGCAGTTCTTC.

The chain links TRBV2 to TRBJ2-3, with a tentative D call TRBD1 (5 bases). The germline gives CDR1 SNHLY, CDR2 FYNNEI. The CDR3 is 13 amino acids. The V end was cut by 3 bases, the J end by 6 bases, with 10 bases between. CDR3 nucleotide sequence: TGTGCCAGCAGTGACAGGGCTGGGGATACGCAGTATTTT. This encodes CASSDRAGDTQYF. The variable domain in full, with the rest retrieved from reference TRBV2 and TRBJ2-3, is EPEVTQTPSHQVTQMGQEVILRCVPISNHLYFYWYRQILGQKVEFLVSFYNNEISEKSEIFDDQFSVERPDGSNFTLKIRSTKLEDSAMYFCASSDRAGDTQYFGPGTRLTVL.

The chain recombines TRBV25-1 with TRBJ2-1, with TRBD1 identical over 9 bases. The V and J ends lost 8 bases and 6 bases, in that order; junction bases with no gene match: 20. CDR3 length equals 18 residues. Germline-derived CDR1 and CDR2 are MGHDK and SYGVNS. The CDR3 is CASWTGARGLVGRNEQFF. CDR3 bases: TGTGCCAGCTGGACAGGGGCGAGGGGGCTTGTCGGACGCAATGAGCAGTTCTTC.

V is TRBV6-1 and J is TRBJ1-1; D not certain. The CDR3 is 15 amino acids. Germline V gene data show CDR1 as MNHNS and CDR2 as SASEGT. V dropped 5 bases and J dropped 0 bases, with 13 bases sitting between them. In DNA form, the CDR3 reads TGTGCCAGCAGTCACTACAGTAGCATGAACACTGAAGCTTTCTTT. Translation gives CASSHYSSMNTEAFF.

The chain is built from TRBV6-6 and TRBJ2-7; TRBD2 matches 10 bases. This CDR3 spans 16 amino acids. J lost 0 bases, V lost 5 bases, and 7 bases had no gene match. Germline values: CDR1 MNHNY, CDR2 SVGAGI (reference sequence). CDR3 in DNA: TGTGCCAGCAGTCCTCATCTAGCGGGAGCCTCCTACGAGCAGTACTTC. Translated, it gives CASSPHLAGASYEQYF.

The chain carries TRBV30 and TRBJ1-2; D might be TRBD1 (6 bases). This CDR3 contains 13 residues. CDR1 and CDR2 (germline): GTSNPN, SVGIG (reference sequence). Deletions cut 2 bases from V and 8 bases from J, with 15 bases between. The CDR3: CAWSHRPGEGYTF. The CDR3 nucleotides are TGTGCCTGGAGTCATCGTCCAGGGGAAGGCTACACCTTC.

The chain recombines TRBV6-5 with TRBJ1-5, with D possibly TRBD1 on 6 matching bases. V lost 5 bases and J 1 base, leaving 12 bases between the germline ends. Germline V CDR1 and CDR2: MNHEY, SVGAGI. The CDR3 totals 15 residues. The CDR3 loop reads CASSPGVTSNQPQHF. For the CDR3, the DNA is TGTGCCAGCAGTCCAGGGGTTACGAGCAATCAGCCCCAGCATTTT.

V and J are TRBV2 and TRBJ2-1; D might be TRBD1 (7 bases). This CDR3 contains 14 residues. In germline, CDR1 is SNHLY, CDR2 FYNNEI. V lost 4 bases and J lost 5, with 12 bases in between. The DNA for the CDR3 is TGTGCCAGCAGTGCCGCGGGACAGAACAATGAGCAGTTCTTC. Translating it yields CASSAAGQNNEQFF. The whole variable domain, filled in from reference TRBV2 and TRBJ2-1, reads EPEVTQTPSHQVTQMGQEVILRCVPISNHLYFYWYRQILGQKVEFLVSFYNNEISEKSEIFDDQFSVERPDGSNFTLKIRSTKLEDSAMYFCASSAAGQNNEQFFGPGTRLTVL.

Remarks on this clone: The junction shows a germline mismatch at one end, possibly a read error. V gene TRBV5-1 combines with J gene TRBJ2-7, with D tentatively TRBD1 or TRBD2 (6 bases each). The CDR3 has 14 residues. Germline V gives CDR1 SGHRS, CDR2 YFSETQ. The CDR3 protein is CASSLGGSYYEQYF. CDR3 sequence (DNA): TGCGCCAGCAGTTTGGGGGGCAGCTACTACGAGCAGTACTTC.

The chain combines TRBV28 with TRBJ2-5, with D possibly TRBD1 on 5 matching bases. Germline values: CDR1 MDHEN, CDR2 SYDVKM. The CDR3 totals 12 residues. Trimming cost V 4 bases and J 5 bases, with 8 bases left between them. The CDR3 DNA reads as TGTGCCAGCAGTTCCCAGGGCGAGACCCAGTACTTC. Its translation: CASSSQGETQYF.

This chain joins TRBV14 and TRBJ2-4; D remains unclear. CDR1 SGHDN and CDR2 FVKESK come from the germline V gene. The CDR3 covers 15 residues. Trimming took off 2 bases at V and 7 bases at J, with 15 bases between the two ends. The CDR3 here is CASSQTIDLMNIQYF. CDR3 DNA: TGTGCCAGCAGCCAAACAATAGATTTAATGAACATTCAGTACTTC.

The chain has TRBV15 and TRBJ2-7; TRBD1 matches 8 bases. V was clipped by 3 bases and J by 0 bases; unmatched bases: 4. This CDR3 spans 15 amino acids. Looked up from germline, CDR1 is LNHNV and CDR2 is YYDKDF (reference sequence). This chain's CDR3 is CATSSRGQGSYEQYF. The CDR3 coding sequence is TGTGCCACCAGCAGTAGAGGACAGGGCTCCTACGAGCAGTACTTC.

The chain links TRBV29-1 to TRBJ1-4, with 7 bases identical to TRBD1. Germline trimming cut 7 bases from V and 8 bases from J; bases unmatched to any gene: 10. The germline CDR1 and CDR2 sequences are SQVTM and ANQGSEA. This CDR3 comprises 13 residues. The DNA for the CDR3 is TGCAGCGCCCCTCAGGGACAGAGGGAAAAACTGTTTTTT. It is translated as CSAPQGQREKLFF. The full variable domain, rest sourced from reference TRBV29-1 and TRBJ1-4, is SAVISQKPSRDICQRGTSLTIQCQVDSQVTMMFWYRQQPGQSLTLIATANQGSEATYESGFVIDKFPISRPNLTFSTLTVSNMSPEDSSIYLCSAPQGQREKLFFGSGTQLSVL.

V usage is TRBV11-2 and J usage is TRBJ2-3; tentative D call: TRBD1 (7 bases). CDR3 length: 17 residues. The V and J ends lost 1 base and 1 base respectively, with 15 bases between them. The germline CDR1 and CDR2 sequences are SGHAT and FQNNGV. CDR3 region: CASSLVPGQRGTDTQYF. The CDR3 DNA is TGTGCCAGCAGCTTAGTCCCGGGACAGCGGGGCACAGATACGCAGTATTTT.